This TCR beta chain appears in the sequencing data of a study of cytomegalovirus exposure and HLA in healthy donors. General study findings and limits: Segments of the TCR beta V type were, in most cases, productive about 87% or about 30% of the time in an earlier analysis. CMV serostatus was the sole immune exposure data available. TCR beta sequences numbering some 17,000 were associated with HLA alleles at 0.05 false discovery rate in a later analysis.

Both 60 Vbeta primers and 13 Jbeta primers went into the PCR. Here immunoSEQ multiplex PCR was the method, and the copy in TCRdb shows in-frame clones only, minus some. The table shows around 180,000 clones, with about four fifths occurring only once. This CDR3 comprises 14 residues. V was pared by 3 bases and J by 2 bases, with 10 bases between. Germline assignment: CDR1 MNHNS and CDR2 SASEGT. Remarks on this clone: As yet, its antigen is unknown.

The source is a man aged 25 to 40 in good health and CMV-seropositive. The chain employs TRBV6-1 and TRBJ1-1, with TRBD1 as a possible D gene (6 bases). Sequencing input: PBMCs. CDR3 in DNA: TGTGCCAGCAGTGAGTGGGGGCTAAACACTGAAGCTTTCTTT. It translates to CASSEWGLNTEAFF.